The 14 T cell receptor beta chains presented below share a single source sample, sequenced in a study of blood T cells in healthy people across ages. The use of a sample-barcoded 5' primer and a J-beta primer mix characterized a second PCR of about 7 to 12 cycles. TCRdb called the 5' RACE reads again in MiXCR, with one record for every CDR3 protein. The data show around 1,600,000 distinct CDR3 sequences, about 42% seen once. Material for sequencing was blood. The receptors here all came from a woman aged 18-29 years in good health.

Remarks on this clonotype: This may stem from a read error, because a much larger clone lies one nucleotide away. The gene calls are TRBV3-1 and TRBJ2-7; D is possibly TRBD1 or TRBD2 (5 bases each). V lost 0 bases and J 7 bases, leaving 19 bases between the germline ends. CDR1 LGHDT and CDR2 YNNKEL come from the germline V gene (reference sequence). This CDR3 contains 16 residues. CDR3 region: CASSQDAFWGFSEQYF. The CDR3 DNA follows: TGTGCCAGCAGCCAAGATGCGTTTTGGGGGTTCAGTGAGCAGTACTTC.

The rearrangement links TRBV6-5 to TRBJ1-2, with a tentative D call TRBD1 (6 bases). This CDR3 has 12 residues. Germline V gene data show CDR1 as MNHEY and CDR2 as SVGAGI. Deletions cut 4 bases from V and 11 bases from J, with 14 bases between. The CDR3: CASSSQDRLYTF. CDR3 DNA: TGTGCCAGCAGTTCCCAAGACAGGCTATACACCTTC.

This rearrangement joins TRBV28 to TRBJ1-5; tentative D call: TRBD1 (5 bases). The CDR3 length is 17 residues. V lost 2 bases, J lost 0 bases, and 14 bases lay in between. CDR1 MDHEN and CDR2 SYDVKM come from the germline V gene. CDR3 loop: CASSLRGRIHSNQPQHF. The CDR3 DNA is TGTGCCAGCAGTTTAAGGGGACGGATCCATAGCAATCAGCCCCAGCATTTT.

In this sample, this clonotype turned up once. This chain joins TRBV29-1 and TRBJ1-1, with D maybe TRBD1 (5 bases). Trimming stripped 7 bases from V and 5 bases from J, with 14 bases between. Germline V gene lookup returns CDR1 SQVTM and CDR2 ANQGSEA. The CDR3 sequence is 12 residues long. The CDR3, as DNA: TGCAGCGCATACCGCGGGGGGACTGAAGCTTTCTTT. It yields the protein CSAYRGGTEAFF.

This clonotype was seen just once. The chain employs TRBV27 and TRBJ2-3, with D perhaps matching TRBD1 (6 bases). The ends were cut back, 3 bases at V and 3 bases at J, with 16 bases in the middle. CDR3 length: 16 residues. CDR1 and CDR2 (germline): MNHEY, SMNVEV (reference sequence). This CDR3 reads CASSFSRSQGTDTQYF. CDR3 bases: TGTGCCAGCAGTTTTTCCCGGAGCCAGGGGACAGATACGCAGTATTTT.

The chain joins TRBV5-1 to TRBJ1-1; the D gene is possibly TRBD1 (6 bases). The CDR3 runs to 14 residues. Germline V gene data show CDR1 as SGHRS and CDR2 as YFSETQ. The V gene lost 6 bases and the J gene lost 5 bases, with 17 bases spanning the gap. CDR3 sequence reads: CASTSSTGNTEAFF. The DNA for the CDR3 is TGCGCCAGCACCTCCAGTACAGGGAATACTGAAGCTTTCTTT. Based on the CDR3 plus reference TRBV5-1 and TRBJ1-1, the full variable domain is KAGVTQTPRYLIKTRGQQVTLSCSPISGHRSVSWYQQTPGQGLQFLFEYFSETQRNKGNFPGRFSGRQFSNSRSEMNVSTLELGDSALYLCASTSSTGNTEAFFGQGTRLTVV.

This sequence joins TRBV5-5 and TRBJ2-3; D not resolved. The germline gives CDR1 SGHKS, CDR2 YYEKEE (reference sequence). V dropped 2 bases and J dropped 4 bases, with 14 bases sitting between them. This CDR3 contains 15 residues. CDR3 in amino acids: CASSFLGPISDTQYF. In nucleotides, the CDR3 is TGTGCCAGCAGCTTTCTTGGACCGATTTCAGATACGCAGTATTTT.

This chain links TRBV12-3 or TRBV12-4 with TRBJ2-1; 8 nucleotides line up with TRBD1. The CDR3 length is 15 residues. J was trimmed by 9 bases and V by 3 bases; bases with no gene match: 10. The CDR3 DNA is TGTGCCAGCAGTTTTTGGACAGGGAGGAAGGGTGAGCAGTTCTTC. This encodes CASSFWTGRKGEQFF.

This clonotype was picked up a small number of times. The CDR3 spells CASSPGLLNQPQHF. The CDR3 nucleotides are TGTGCCAGCTCACCAGGTCTCCTCAATCAGCCCCAGCATTTT. The chain carries TRBV18 and TRBJ1-5; D gene ambiguous. The CDR3 covers 14 residues. Germline CDR1 and CDR2: KGHSH and LQKENI. The ends were cut back, 2 bases at V and 3 bases at J, with 8 bases in the middle.

The chain employs TRBV20-1 and TRBJ2-7, with D maybe TRBD2 (6 bases). V shed 0 bases and J shed 4 bases, with 16 bases lying between them. Germline CDR1 is DFQATT and CDR2 is SNEGSKA (reference sequence). The CDR3 runs 15 residues. The CDR3 coding sequence is TGCAGTGCTAGAGATACGGCAGGGAGGTTGTACGAGCAGTACTTC. It encodes CSARDTAGRLYEQYF.

This clonotype was counted only a few times. The V gene is TRBV20-1, the J gene TRBJ1-6; possible D gene TRBD1, 5 bases. This CDR3 is 15 amino acids long. Trimming pared 4 bases from V and 7 bases from J, leaving 17 bases between. Germline CDR1 is DFQATT and CDR2 is SNEGSKA (reference sequence). CDR3 region: CSANDYPEGNSPLHF. DNA of the CDR3: TGCAGTGCTAATGATTATCCGGAGGGGAATTCACCCCTCCACTTT.

The chain links TRBV20-1 to TRBJ2-7, with 8 bases matching TRBD1. V lost 1 base, J lost 5 bases, and 7 bases stayed unmatched. This CDR3 is built from 14 residues. CDR1 and CDR2 from the germline V gene are DFQATT and SNEGSKA (reference sequence). CDR3: CSARVDRVGDEQYF. CDR3 DNA: TGCAGTGCTAGAGTGGACAGGGTCGGAGACGAGCAGTACTTC.

The chain uses TRBV28 and TRBJ2-6, with D tentatively TRBD1 (6 bases). Trimming cost V 5 bases and J 2 bases, with 22 bases left between them. Germline lookup yields CDR1 MDHEN and CDR2 SYDVKM. This CDR3 has 19 amino acids. The CDR3 region is CASSQLRSGHLAGANVLTF. The DNA for the CDR3 is TGTGCCAGCAGTCAACTCCGATCGGGACACTTAGCTGGGGCCAACGTCCTGACTTTC.

The rearrangement joins TRBV5-1 to TRBJ2-3; D unclear. Germline CDR1 SGHRS, CDR2 YFSETQ. The V and J ends lost 0 bases and 0 bases respectively, with 17 bases between them. This CDR3 comprises 18 residues. The CDR3 coding sequence is TGCGCCAGCAGCTTGGACCCCTCGGCGACCTCTAGCACAGATACGCAGTATTTT. As protein: CASSLDPSATSSTDTQYF.